This T cell receptor (beta chain) is drawn from a study of cytomegalovirus exposure and HLA in healthy donors. General study findings and limits: What was likely a sequencing artifact was a cluster of highly shared sequence variants. Several top significant clusters appeared, in a later analysis, to be linked to common viral pathogens. CMV serostatus was the only recorded immune exposure for donors. An ancestry cluster, one associated with Asian ancestry, reportedly showed fewer N-insertions than the approximately 720-donor mean in a later analysis.

About this clone: The antigen is not known.

Primers included in the PCR were 60 Vbeta and 13 Jbeta primers. Libraries were prepared by immunoSEQ multiplex PCR; TCRdb keeps only in-frame clonotypes and omits some of them. The sample has approximately 170,000 clones; 80% to 90% are singletons. Germline values: CDR1 MNHEY, CDR2 SMNVEV (reference sequence). Trimming took 2 bases from V and 8 from J, leaving 13 bases between them. The CDR3 length is 14 residues. The sequence derives from a woman in her late teens or twenties in good health and CMV-seronegative. The sequencing sample was made of PBMCs. This chain uses TRBV27 with TRBJ2-1, with D possibly matching TRBD2 (6 bases). The CDR3 sequence is CASSLISGPHEQFF. In DNA, the CDR3 is TGTGCCAGCAGTTTAATCAGCGGGCCGCATGAGCAGTTCTTC.